These T cell receptor beta chains were read from a single sample in a study of cytomegalovirus exposure and HLA in healthy donors. Sequencing used immunoSEQ multiplex PCR; TCRdb keeps in-frame clones, though not all of them. This table holds roughly 160,000 clones, 85% found once. The sequenced material came from PBMCs. The receptors derive from a boy younger than 10 in good health and CMV-seronegative. The CDR3 runs from the conserved cysteine through the conserved F or W. D genes are given only for firm matches. Some rows mark clone size as missing; the rest say once, few, many or name a class of expanded clone.

TRBV19,TRBJ1-4,-,-,CASSIGTGVANEKLFF,TGTGCCAGTAGTATAGGAACGGGGGTCGCTAATGAAAAACTGTTTTTT
TRBV6-5,TRBJ2-2,TRBD1,once,CASSYAGTGRGRELFF,TGTGCCAGCAGTTACGCCGGGACAGGTCGCGGGCGGGAGCTGTTTTTT
TRBV10-1,TRBJ2-1,TRBD2,-,CASSESGLAYNEQFF,TGCGCCAGCAGTGAGTCAGGACTAGCCTACAATGAGCAGTTCTTC
TRBV2,TRBJ2-6,-,-,CASSGGQPDPGANVLTF,TGTGCCAGCAGCGGAGGACAGCCCGATCCTGGGGCCAACGTCCTGACTTTC
TRBV4-1,TRBJ2-1,TRBD2,-,CASSQGLAGGNEQFF,TGCGCCAGCAGCCAAGGACTAGCGGGGGGGAATGAGCAGTTCTTC
TRBV6-1,TRBJ1-6,-,-,CASSSFDKPPLHF,TGTGCCAGCAGTTCGTTTGACAAACCACCCCTCCACTTT
TRBV7-2,TRBJ1-6,TRBD1,-,CASRWTGESPLHF,TGTGCCAGCAGGTGGACAGGGGAATCACCCCTCCACTTT
TRBV28,TRBJ1-1,TRBD1,-,CAILPSGTGGWGTEAFF,TGTGCCATTCTACCCTCCGGGACAGGGGGCTGGGGCACTGAAGCTTTCTTT
TRBV10-2,TRBJ2-1,TRBD2,-,CASRGGFNEQFF,TGCGCCAGCAGGGGAGGGTTTAATGAGCAGTTCTTC
TRBV29-1,TRBJ2-7,-,-,CSARGSPYEQYF,TGCAGCGCTCGGGGTTCCCCCTACGAGCAGTACTTC
TRBV7-2,TRBJ1-2,-,-,CASKEYNYGYTF,TGTGCCAGCAAAGAGTACAACTATGGCTACACCTTC
TRBV27,TRBJ1-6,-,-,CASSLEGVPFGPLHF,TGTGCCAGCAGTTTAGAGGGGGTTCCTTTTGGACCCCTCCACTTT
TRBV29-1,TRBJ2-3,TRBD2,-,CSVEDRTSRNTQYF,TGCAGCGTTGAAGATCGGACTAGCCGAAATACGCAGTATTTT
TRBV19,TRBJ1-2,-,-,CASRRTVHTNYGYTF,TGTGCCAGTAGAAGGACAGTACACACTAACTATGGCTACACCTTC
TRBV6-5,TRBJ1-2,-,-,CASSYGHLPNGYTF,TGTGCCAGCAGTTATGGACACCTACCAAATGGCTACACCTTC
TRBV5-1,TRBJ2-7,TRBD2,-,CASRYRLADFYEQYF,TGCGCCAGCAGATATAGACTAGCGGACTTCTACGAGCAGTACTTC
TRBV7-9,TRBJ2-5,-,few,CASSFVGAGFQGETQYF,TGTGCCAGCAGCTTCGTTGGGGCAGGGTTCCAGGGGGAGACCCAGTACTTC
TRBV7-9,TRBJ2-3,-,-,CASSYRRWDTDTQYF,TGTGCCAGCAGCTACCGGAGGTGGGACACAGATACGCAGTATTTT
TRBV5-5,TRBJ2-6,TRBD2,-,CASSFLAGSYSGANVLTF,TGTGCCAGCAGCTTCTTAGCGGGGTCCTACTCTGGGGCCAACGTCCTGACTTTC
TRBV5-1,TRBJ2-5,-,once,CASSLRETPLDGVEQYF,TGCGCCAGCAGCTTGCGGGAGACTCCGCTCGACGGGGTAGAGCAGTACTTC
TRBV10-2,TRBJ2-1,-,-,CASRGATEQFF,TGCGCCAGCAGGGGAGCGACTGAGCAGTTCTTC
TRBV7-2,TRBJ1-4,-,-,CASSLVVVLSATNEKLFF,TGTGCCAGCAGCTTAGTAGTGGTCCTATCTGCAACTAATGAAAAACTGTTTTTT
TRBV7-6,TRBJ1-1,TRBD1,-,CASSLGTGGHTEAFF,TGTGCCAGCAGCTTAGGGACAGGGGGCCACACTGAAGCTTTCTTT